The TCR beta chain under discussion was sequenced for a study of ipilimumab plus nivolumab after autologous stem cell transplantation (dated by TCRdb to about 2021). Turning to the overall study: The median number of doses received by trial patients was four or five for ipilimumab and 7 to 9 for nivolumab. The DLBCL cohort included primary refractory and relapsed disease, with 18-month progression-free survival of roughly 89% and 26% respectively. Patients in the trial were undergoing autologous transplant and had high-risk diffuse large B cell lymphoma, mature T cell lymphoma, or multiple myeloma. The intent-to-treat population of the trial was made up of 30 to 35 patients.

Library creation used the immunoSEQ multiplex PCR assay. TCRdb holds this immuneACCESS table with in-frame rearrangements only. Some clones are missing; in checked studies, unresolved V genes explain under half, and the rest has no known cause. The sample contains 15,000 to 20,000 clones, 65% to 85% of them found a single time. Roughly a third of the sample lies in the top ten. The CDR3 spans 11 residues, from the cysteine through the phenylalanine. Left in the record is the CDR3 DNA by itself, 33 bases read in frame from the first base. CDR1 LNHDA and CDR2 SQIVND are derived from the germline V gene (reference sequence). At the junction V is shortened by 5 bases and J by 4 bases, with 6 bases in between. As concerns this clone: What antigen it recognizes has not been identified. Base qualities were left out, and no much larger clone turns up one base away.

The paper's findings and limits, for the study overall: Combined checkpoint inhibition as post-transplant consolidation was concluded by the authors to appear tolerable. The authors stated that profiles of the T cell receptor repertoire, regulatory T cell phenotype and gut microbiota provided a biologic rationale for studying this approach further.

Ipilimumab was given at 1 mg/kg intravenously on day 1 of selected weeks, and checkpoint therapy started 14 to 28 days after autologous transplant. Patients received nivolumab at 3 mg/kg intravenously on day 1 of weeks 1, 4, 7, 10, and every two weeks through week 26. This Phase Ib clinical trial tested ipilimumab plus nivolumab, a combined checkpoint inhibition, as consolidation after autologous stem cell transplantation. The V and J segments used are TRBV19 and TRBJ2-7, with the D call perhaps TRBD1 or TRBD2, each one matching 5 bases. Sequenced material: PBMCs, taken in a trial of ipilimumab plus nivolumab as post-transplant consolidation. This TCR was recovered from a male donor with diffuse large B-cell lymphoma. The base sequence is TGTGCCAGTAGTGAGGGGTACGAGCAGTACTTC. This yields the protein CASSEGYEQYF.